The 17 T cell receptor beta chains in this list originate from one sample, sequenced in a study of T cell clones after liver transplantation. The method was immunoSEQ multiplex PCR; TCRdb's version includes in-frame clones alone and lacks a portion of them. The repertoire holds just under 60,000 clones, with approximately 70% as singletons. Specimen: CD4+ T cells from blood, collected at the approximately 16-month timepoint. These receptors all stem from a human patient who received a liver transplant. Part of the T cells may come from the graft donor.

In this sample, this clone turned up once. The CDR3 loop reads CSVRTSGSQDTQYF. Here the CDR3 DNA reads TGCAGCGTTCGGACTAGCGGGAGTCAAGATACGCAGTATTTT. The chain is built from TRBV29-1 and TRBJ2-3; 13 nucleotides align to TRBD2. The CDR3 totals 14 residues. Germline CDR1 reads SQVTM; CDR2 reads ANQGSEA. V was pared by 5 bases and J by 5 bases, with 4 bases of the junction left unmatched.

V gene TRBV11-2 combines with J gene TRBJ2-5; D might be TRBD2 (6 bases). The CDR3 extends over 13 amino acids. The germline gives CDR1 SGHAT, CDR2 FQNNGV. V was cut by 5 bases and J by 4 bases, with 11 bases left in between. The CDR3 bases are TGTGCCAGCAGCCATCTAGCGACAGAGACCCAGTACTTC. Protein sequence: CASSHLATETQYF.

CDR3 DNA: TGTGCCAGTAGTATTCTATCCCTACAGGGTCTTACTGAAGCTTTCTTT. Its protein product is CASSILSLQGLTEAFF. The chain employs TRBV19 and TRBJ1-1; maybe TRBD1 (6 bases). CDR1 is LNHDA and CDR2 is SQIVND in the germline V gene (reference sequence). The CDR3 is 16 residues long. V was cut by 3 bases and J by 5 bases, with 19 bases left in between. Based on the CDR3 plus reference TRBV19 and TRBJ1-1, the full variable domain is DGGITQSPKYLFRKEGQNVTLSCEQNLNHDAMYWYRQDPGQGLRLIYYSQIVNDFQKGDIAEGYSVSREKKESFPLTVTSAQKNPTAFYLCASSILSLQGLTEAFFGQGTRLTVV.

The chain carries TRBV6-1 and TRBJ2-7; D is undetermined. Germline V gives CDR1 MNHNS, CDR2 SASEGT. Trimming pared 1 base from V and 2 bases from J, leaving 12 bases between. CDR3 length equals 15 residues. The CDR3 protein is CASSEGARAAYEQYV. CDR3 DNA sequence: TGTGCCAGCAGTGAAGGGGCTAGGGCGGCCTACGAGCAGTACGTC.

This sequence joins TRBV7-2 and TRBJ1-1, with D uncertain. Germline-derived CDR1 and CDR2 are SGHTA and FQGNSA. The CDR3 sequence is 14 residues long. Trimming stripped 3 bases from V and 0 bases from J, with 8 bases between. The CDR3 DNA follows: TGTGCCAGCAGCTTTGACATGATGAACACTGAAGCTTTCTTT. Its translation is CASSFDMMNTEAFF.

This clone was seen only a few times. The chain carries TRBV28 and TRBJ2-7, with D unclear. Looked up from germline, CDR1 is MDHEN and CDR2 is SYDVKM. Trimming stripped 3 bases from V and 5 bases from J, with 5 bases between. This CDR3 is 11 amino acids long. For the CDR3, the DNA is TGTGCCAGCAGTTTGAGGCACGAGCAGTACTTC. This gives the protein CASSLRHEQYF.

There are a few counts of this clone. The J gene is TRBJ1-3, the V gene TRBV6-1; D is uncertain. V dropped 2 bases and J dropped 8 bases, with 7 bases sitting between them. Germline V gives CDR1 MNHNS, CDR2 SASEGT. This CDR3 comprises 12 residues. In nucleotides, the CDR3 is TGTGCCAGCAGTGAAAGCGGAGACACCATATATTTT. It encodes CASSESGDTIYF.

This chain uses TRBV19 with TRBJ1-2; D is unresolved. The CDR3 contains 11 residues. V gave up 5 bases and J gave up 8 bases, with 9 bases separating them. Germline CDR1 reads LNHDA; CDR2 reads SQIVND (reference sequence). CDR3 sequence: CASSGDLGYTF. CDR3 nucleotide sequence: TGTGCCAGTAGTGGGGATCTCGGCTACACCTTC.

The chain combines TRBV11-3 with TRBJ2-1; 7 bases line up with TRBD2. The germline CDR1 and CDR2 sequences are SGHNT and YENEEA. J was trimmed by 4 bases and V by 3 bases; bases with no gene match: 6. CDR3 length: 15 residues. CDR3: CASSFTQGGYNEQFF. The CDR3 DNA reads TGTGCCAGCAGCTTCACTCAGGGAGGGTACAATGAGCAGTTCTTC.

A remark on this clone: Other DNA sequences in this sample translate to the same CDR3. The chain recombines TRBV30 with TRBJ1-1, with TRBD1 matching 9 bases. The CDR3 runs to 13 residues. Trimming removed 3 bases from V and 3 bases from J; junction bases left unmatched: 2. Per the germline V gene, CDR1 is GTSNPN and CDR2 is SVGIG (reference sequence). CDR3 sequence (DNA): TGTGCCTGGAGCCGACAGGGGGACACTGAAGCTTTCTTT. Amino acid sequence: CAWSRQGDTEAFF. Filled out from reference TRBV30 and TRBJ1-1, the complete variable domain reads SQTIHQWPATLVQPVGSPLSLECTVEGTSNPNLYWYRQAAGRGLQLLFYSVGIGQISSEVPQNLSASRPQDRQFILSSKKLLLSDSGFYLCAWSRQGDTEAFFGQGTRLTVV.

The chain uses TRBV19 and TRBJ2-3, with D perhaps matching TRBD2 (5 bases). Trimming removed 1 base at V and 2 bases at J, with 10 bases between. Germline V gene sequence: CDR1 LNHDA, CDR2 SQIVND (reference sequence). This CDR3 has 15 residues. The CDR3 nucleotides read TGTGCCAGTAGTATAGGGACTTTTTTCACAGATACGCAGTATTTT. Its protein product is CASSIGTFFTDTQYF.

The chain couples TRBV6-1 to TRBJ2-7; D unclear. Trimming took 10 bases from V and 2 from J, leaving 9 bases between them. Germline V gives CDR1 MNHNS, CDR2 SASEGT. This CDR3 is 11 amino acids long. In nucleotides, the CDR3 is TGTGCCATCCTGGGCACCTACGAGCAGTACGTC. Its translation: CAILGTYEQYV.

This chain uses TRBV14 with TRBJ2-5; tentatively, D is TRBD2 (6 bases). Between the trimmed V and J ends, which lost 0 bases and 6 bases, there was a span of 17 bases. Germline V gene data show CDR1 as SGHDN and CDR2 as FVKESK. The CDR3 consists of 16 residues. DNA for the CDR3: TGTGCCAGCAGCCAAGATGGGACTCGCAAAAGTAAGACCCAGTACTTC. This gives the protein CASSQDGTRKSKTQYF.

As DNA, the CDR3 is TGTGCCAGCAGTCCCTGGATAGGGGGACCCACTGAAGCTTTCTTT. This codes for CASSPWIGGPTEAFF. The J gene is TRBJ1-1, the V gene TRBV27; TRBD1 might be the D (6 bases). Germline V gene lookup returns CDR1 MNHEY and CDR2 SMNVEV (reference sequence). There are 15 residues in the CDR3. The V end was cut by 5 bases, the J end by 4 bases, with 17 bases between.

The chain uses TRBV19 and TRBJ1-3; D gene ambiguous. The CDR3 has 16 residues. Per germline, CDR1 LNHDA and CDR2 SQIVND (reference sequence). V was shortened by 5 bases and J by 0 bases, with 14 bases between the two germline ends. The CDR3 DNA is TGTGCCAGTAGTTTCGGACGGCTCCTCTCTGGAAACACCATATATTTT. As protein: CASSFGRLLSGNTIYF.

There are a few counts of this clone. The V call is TRBV2, the J call TRBJ2-2; D not resolved. CDR1 and CDR2 (germline): SNHLY, FYNNEI. Trimming cost V 2 bases and J 0 bases, with 4 bases left between them. There are 14 residues in the CDR3. The CDR3 reads CASSELANTGELFF. The DNA of the CDR3 is TGTGCCAGCAGTGAACTAGCGAACACCGGGGAGCTGTTTTTT.

The sample holds one count of this clone. The CDR3 bases are TGTGCCAGCAGTTTCGGACAGAACACTGAAGCTTTCTTT. Protein product: CASSFGQNTEAFF. The J gene is TRBJ1-1, the V gene TRBV6-5, with D perhaps TRBD1 (5 bases). The V and J ends lost 4 bases and 1 base respectively, with 7 bases between them. The CDR3 has 13 amino acids. CDR1 and CDR2 from the germline V gene are MNHEY and SVGAGI.